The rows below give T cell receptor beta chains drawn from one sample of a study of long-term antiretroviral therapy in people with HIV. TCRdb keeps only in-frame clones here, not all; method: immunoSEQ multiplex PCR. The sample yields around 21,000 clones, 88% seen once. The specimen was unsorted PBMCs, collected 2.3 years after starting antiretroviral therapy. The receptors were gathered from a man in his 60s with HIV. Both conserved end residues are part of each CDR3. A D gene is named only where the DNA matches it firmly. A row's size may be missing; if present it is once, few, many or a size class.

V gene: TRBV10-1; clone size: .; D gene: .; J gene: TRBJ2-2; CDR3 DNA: TGCGCCAGCAGACCCGGAGGGTTCGGCACCGGGGAGCTGTTTTTT; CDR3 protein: CASRPGGFGTGELFF
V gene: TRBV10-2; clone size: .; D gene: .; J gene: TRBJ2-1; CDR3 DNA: TGCGCCAGCAGTGTTCAAACGGGAGTGGGCAATGAGCAGTTCTTC; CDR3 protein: CASSVQTGVGNEQFF
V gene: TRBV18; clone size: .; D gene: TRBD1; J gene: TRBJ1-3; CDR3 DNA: TGTGCCAGCTCACTCGGGACAGACTCTGGAAACACCATATATTTT; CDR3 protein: CASSLGTDSGNTIYF
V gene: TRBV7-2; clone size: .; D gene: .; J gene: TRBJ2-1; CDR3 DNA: TGTGCCAGCAGCCCCGGAGGGGGAAATTACAATGAGCAGTTCTTC; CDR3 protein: CASSPGGGNYNEQFF
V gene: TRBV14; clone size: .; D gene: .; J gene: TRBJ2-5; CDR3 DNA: TGTGCCAGCAGCCAAGGTCTCGGGGGCAGGGAGACCCAGTACTTC; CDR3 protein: CASSQGLGGRETQYF
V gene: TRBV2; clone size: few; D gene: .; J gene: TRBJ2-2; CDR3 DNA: TGTGCCAGCGGGGGTCAGATGAACACCGGGGAGCTGTTTTTT; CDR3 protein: CASGGQMNTGELFF
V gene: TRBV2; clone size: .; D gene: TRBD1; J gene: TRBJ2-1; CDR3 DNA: TGTGCCAGCAGTAAGGGGGCCCTAAGGAATGAGCAGTTCTTC; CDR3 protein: CASSKGALRNEQFF
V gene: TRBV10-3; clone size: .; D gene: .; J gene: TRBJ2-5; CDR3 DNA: TGTGCCATCAGTGACGAAAGGGTAGGAGAGACCCAGTACTTC; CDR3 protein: CAISDERVGETQYF
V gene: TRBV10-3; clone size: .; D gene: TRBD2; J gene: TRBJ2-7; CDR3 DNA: TGTGCCACTTTACTAGCGGCCACCTACGAGCAGTACTTC; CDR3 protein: CATLLAATYEQYF
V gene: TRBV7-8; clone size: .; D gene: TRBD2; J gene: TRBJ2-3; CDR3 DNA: TGTGCCAGCAGCACGCTAGCGGGGGGTAACACAGATACGCAGTATTTT; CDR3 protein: CASSTLAGGNTDTQYF
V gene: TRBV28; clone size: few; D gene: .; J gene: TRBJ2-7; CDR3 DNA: TGTGCCAGCACCTTTATCGGACAGCGCTCCTACGAGCAGTACTTC; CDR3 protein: CASTFIGQRSYEQYF
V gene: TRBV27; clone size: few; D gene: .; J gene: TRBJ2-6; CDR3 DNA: TGTGCCAGCAGTTTCGGTGACGTCCTGACTTTC; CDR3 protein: CASSFGDVLTF
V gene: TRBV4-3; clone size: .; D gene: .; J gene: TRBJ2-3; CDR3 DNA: TGCGCCAGCAGCCAAGTTTTAACAGATACGCAGTATTTT; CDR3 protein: CASSQVLTDTQYF
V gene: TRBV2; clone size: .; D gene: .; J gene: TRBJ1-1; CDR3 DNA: TGTGCCAGCAGTGGGGGGGCTAACACTGAAGCTTTTTTT; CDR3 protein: CASSGGANTEAFF
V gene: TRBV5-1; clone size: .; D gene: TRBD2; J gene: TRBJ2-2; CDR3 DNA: TGCGCCAGCAGCCTGTTTTTTAGCGGGAGGACCAGGACCGGGGAGCTGTTTTTT; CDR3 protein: CASSLFFSGRTRTGELFF
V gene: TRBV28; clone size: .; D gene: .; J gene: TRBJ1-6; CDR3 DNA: TGTGCCAGCAGTTTTAGGGCGAGCTCCTATAATTCACCCCTCCACTTT; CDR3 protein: CASSFRASSYNSPLHF
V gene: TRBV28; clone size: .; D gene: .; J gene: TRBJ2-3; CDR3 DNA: TGTGCCAGCAGTTTCTGGGGGGGGCAAGGAAGCACAGATACGCAGTATTTT; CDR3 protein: CASSFWGGQGSTDTQYF
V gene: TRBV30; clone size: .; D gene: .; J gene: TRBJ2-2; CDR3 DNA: TGTGCCTGGGGAGGGAAAGGATTTCAGGATAACACCGGGGAGCTGTTTTTT; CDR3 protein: CAWGGKGFQDNTGELFF
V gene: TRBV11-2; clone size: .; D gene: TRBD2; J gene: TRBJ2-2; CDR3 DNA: TGTGCCAGCAGCCTCACTAGCGGGACGAACACCGGGGAGCTGTTTTTT; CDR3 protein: CASSLTSGTNTGELFF
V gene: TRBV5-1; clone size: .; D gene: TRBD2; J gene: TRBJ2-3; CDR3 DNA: TGCGCCAGCAGCCTAGCGGGGGGCGCGGGAGATACGCAGTATTTT; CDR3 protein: CASSLAGGAGDTQYF
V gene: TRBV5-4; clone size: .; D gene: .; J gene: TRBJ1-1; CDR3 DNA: TGTGCCAGCAGCTTCGGGGAGTACACTGAAGCTTTCTTT; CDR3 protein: CASSFGEYTEAFF